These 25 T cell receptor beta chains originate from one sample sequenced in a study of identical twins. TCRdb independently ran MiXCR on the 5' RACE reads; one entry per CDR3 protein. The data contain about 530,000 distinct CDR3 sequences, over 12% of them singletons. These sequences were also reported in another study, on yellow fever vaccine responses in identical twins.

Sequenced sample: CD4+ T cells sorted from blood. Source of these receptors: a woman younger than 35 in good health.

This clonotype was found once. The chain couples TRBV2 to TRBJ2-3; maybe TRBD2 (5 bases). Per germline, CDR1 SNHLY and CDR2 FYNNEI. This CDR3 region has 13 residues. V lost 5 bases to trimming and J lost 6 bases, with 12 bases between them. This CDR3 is CASSRKAEDTQYF. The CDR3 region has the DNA TGTGCCAGCAGTAGGAAAGCGGAGGATACGCAGTATTTT.

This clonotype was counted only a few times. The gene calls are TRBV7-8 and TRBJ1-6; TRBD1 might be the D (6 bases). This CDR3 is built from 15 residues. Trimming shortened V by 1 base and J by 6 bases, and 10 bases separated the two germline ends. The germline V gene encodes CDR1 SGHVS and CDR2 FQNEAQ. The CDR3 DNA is TGTGCCAGCAGCTTAGAGGGGACAATTAATTCACCCCTCCACTTT. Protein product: CASSLEGTINSPLHF.

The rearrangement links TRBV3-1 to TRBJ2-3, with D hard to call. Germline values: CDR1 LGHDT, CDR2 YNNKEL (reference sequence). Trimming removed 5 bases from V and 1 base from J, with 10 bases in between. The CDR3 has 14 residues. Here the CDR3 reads CASSSARGTDTQYF. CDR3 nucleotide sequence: TGTGCCAGCAGCTCAGCTAGGGGCACAGATACGCAGTATTTT.

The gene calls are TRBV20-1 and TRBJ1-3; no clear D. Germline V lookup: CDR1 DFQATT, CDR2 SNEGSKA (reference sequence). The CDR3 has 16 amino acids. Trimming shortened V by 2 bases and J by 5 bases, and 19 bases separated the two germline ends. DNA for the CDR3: TGCAGTGCTAGAATTCGGCAGCTAATCTTTCGAAACACCATATATTTT. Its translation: CSARIRQLIFRNTIYF.

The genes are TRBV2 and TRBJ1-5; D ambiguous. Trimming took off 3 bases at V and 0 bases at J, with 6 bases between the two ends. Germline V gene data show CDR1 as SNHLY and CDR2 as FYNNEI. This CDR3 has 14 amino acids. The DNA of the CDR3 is TGTGCCAGCAGTGATCCCCCTAGCAATCAGCCCCAGCATTTT. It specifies CASSDPPSNQPQHF.

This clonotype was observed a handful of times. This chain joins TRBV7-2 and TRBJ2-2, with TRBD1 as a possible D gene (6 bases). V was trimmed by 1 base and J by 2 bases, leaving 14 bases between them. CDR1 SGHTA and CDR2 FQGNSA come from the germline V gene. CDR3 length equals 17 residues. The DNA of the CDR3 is TGTGCCAGCAGCTTAGTGTCGTTTGGGGGCAACACCGGGGAGCTGTTTTTT. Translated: CASSLVSFGGNTGELFF.

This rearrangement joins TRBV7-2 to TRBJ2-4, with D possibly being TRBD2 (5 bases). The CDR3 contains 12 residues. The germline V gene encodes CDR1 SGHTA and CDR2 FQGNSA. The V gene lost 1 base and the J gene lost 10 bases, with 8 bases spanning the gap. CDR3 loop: CASSLDREIQYF. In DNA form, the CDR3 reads TGTGCCAGCAGCTTAGATAGGGAGATTCAGTACTTC.

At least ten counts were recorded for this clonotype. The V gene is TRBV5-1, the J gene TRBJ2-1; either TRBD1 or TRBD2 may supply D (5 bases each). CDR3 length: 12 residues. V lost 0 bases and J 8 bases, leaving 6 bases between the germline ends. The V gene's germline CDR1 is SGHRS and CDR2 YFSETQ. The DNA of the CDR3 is TGCGCCAGCAGCTTGGGGGGACATGAGCAGTTCTTC. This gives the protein CASSLGGHEQFF.

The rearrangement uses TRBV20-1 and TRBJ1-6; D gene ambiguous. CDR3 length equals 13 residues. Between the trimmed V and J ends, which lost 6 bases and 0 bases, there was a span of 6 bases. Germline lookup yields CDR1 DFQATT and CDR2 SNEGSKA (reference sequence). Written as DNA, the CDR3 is TGCAGTGCCGAGAGCTCCTATAATTCACCCCTCCACTTT. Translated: CSAESSYNSPLHF.

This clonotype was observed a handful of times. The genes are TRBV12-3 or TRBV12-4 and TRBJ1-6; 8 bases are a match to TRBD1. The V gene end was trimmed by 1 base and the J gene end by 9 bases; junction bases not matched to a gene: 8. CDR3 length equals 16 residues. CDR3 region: CASSLGQGAWSSPLHF. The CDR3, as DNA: TGTGCCAGCAGTTTAGGTCAGGGGGCATGGAGTTCACCCCTCCACTTT.

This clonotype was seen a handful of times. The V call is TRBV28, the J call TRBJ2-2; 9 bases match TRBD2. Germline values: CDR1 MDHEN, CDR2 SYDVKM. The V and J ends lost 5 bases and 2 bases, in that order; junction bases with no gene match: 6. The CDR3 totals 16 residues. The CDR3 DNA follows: TGTGCCAGCAGTCATGGGACTAGCCTTAACACCGGGGAGCTGTTTTTT. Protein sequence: CASSHGTSLNTGELFF.

The CDR3 region is CSVDRVETQYF. In DNA form, the CDR3 reads TGCAGCGTCGACAGGGTTGAGACCCAGTACTTC. This chain connects TRBV29-1 to TRBJ2-5, with 7 nucleotides matching TRBD1. The CDR3 length is 11 residues. CDR1 SQVTM and CDR2 ANQGSEA come from the germline V gene. Trimming removed 6 bases from V and 5 bases from J; junction bases left unmatched: 3.

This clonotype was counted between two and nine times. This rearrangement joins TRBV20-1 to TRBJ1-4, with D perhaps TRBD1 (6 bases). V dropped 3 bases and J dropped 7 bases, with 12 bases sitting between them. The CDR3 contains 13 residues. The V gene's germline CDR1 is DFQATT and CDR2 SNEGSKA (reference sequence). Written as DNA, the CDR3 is TGCAGTGCTAGTCACAGGGCGGGTGAAAAACTGTTTTTT. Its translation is CSASHRAGEKLFF.

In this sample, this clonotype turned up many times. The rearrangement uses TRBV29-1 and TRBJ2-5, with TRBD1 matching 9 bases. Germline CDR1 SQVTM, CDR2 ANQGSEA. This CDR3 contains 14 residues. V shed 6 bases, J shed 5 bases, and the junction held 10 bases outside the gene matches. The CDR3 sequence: CSVRGTGRLETQYF. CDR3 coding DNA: TGCAGCGTCCGAGGGACAGGGCGGCTTGAGACCCAGTACTTC. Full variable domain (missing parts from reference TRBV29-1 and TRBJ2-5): SAVISQKPSRDICQRGTSLTIQCQVDSQVTMMFWYRQQPGQSLTLIATANQGSEATYESGFVIDKFPISRPNLTFSTLTVSNMSPEDSSIYLCSVRGTGRLETQYFGPGTRLLVL.

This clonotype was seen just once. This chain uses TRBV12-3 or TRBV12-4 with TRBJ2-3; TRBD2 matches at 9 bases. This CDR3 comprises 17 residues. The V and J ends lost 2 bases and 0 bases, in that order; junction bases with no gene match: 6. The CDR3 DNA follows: TGTGCCAGCAGTTTATTGGCTAGCGGGACGAGCACAGATACGCAGTATTTT. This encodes CASSLLASGTSTDTQYF.

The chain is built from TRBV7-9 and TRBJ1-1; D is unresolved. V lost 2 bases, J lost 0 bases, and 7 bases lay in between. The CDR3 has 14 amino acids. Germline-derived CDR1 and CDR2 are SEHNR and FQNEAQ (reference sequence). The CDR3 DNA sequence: TGTGCCAGCAGCTTAATCCATTTGAACACTGAAGCTTTCTTT. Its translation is CASSLIHLNTEAFF.

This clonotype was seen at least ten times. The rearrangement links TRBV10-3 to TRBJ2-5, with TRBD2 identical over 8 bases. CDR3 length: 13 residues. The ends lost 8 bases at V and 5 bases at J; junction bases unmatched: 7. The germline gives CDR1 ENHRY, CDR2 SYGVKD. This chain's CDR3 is CAIPGLGRETQYF. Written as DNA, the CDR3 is TGTGCCATCCCGGGACTAGGGCGCGAGACCCAGTACTTC.

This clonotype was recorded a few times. DNA of the CDR3: TGTGCCAGCTCACCGTCTGAGTACAGTTCCTACAATGAGCAGTTCTTC. Its protein is CASSPSEYSSYNEQFF. This chain joins TRBV18 and TRBJ2-1; D is undetermined. The CDR3 covers 16 residues. Trimming shortened V by 3 bases and J by 1 base, and 13 bases separated the two germline ends. Germline V lookup: CDR1 KGHSH, CDR2 LQKENI.

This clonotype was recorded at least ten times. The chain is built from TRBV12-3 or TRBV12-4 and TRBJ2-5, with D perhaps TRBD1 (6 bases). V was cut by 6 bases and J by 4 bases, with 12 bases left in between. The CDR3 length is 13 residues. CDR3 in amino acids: CASRNRVTETQYF. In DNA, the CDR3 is TGTGCCAGCAGGAACAGGGTAACAGAGACCCAGTACTTC.

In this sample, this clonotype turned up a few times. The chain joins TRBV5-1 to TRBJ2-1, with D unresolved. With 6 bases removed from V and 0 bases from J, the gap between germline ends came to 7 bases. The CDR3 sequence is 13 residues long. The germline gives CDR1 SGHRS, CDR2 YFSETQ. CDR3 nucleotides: TGCGCCAGCACCCCTGACTCCTACAATGAGCAGTTCTTC. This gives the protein CASTPDSYNEQFF.

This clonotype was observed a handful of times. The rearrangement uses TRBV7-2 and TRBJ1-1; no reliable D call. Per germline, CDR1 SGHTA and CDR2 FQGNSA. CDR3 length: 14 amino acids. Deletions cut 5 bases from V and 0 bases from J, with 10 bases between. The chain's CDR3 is CASSRWVMNTEAFF. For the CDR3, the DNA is TGTGCCAGCAGCCGATGGGTCATGAACACTGAAGCTTTCTTT.

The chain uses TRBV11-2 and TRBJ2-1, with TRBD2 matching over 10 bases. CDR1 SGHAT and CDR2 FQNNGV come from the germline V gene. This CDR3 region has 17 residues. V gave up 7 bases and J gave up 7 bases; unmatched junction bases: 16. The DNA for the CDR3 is TGTGCCAGCACCCTCCGGGGGGAGAGCGGGAGGGGTAATGAGCAGTTCTTC. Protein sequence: CASTLRGESGRGNEQFF.

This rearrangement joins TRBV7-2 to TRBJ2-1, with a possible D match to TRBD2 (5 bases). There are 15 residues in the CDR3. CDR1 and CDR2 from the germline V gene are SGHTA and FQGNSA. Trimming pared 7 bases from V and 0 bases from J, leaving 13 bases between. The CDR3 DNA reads TGTGCCAGCACCATGGCAGCGGCCTCCTACAATGAGCAGTTCTTC. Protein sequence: CASTMAAASYNEQFF.

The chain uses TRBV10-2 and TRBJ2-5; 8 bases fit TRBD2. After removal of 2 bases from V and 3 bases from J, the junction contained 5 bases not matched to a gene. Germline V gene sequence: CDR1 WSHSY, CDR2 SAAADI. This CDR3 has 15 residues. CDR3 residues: CASSEGGLGEETQYF. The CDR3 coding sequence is TGCGCCAGCAGTGAGGGGGGACTAGGGGAAGAGACCCAGTACTTC.

Written as DNA, the CDR3 is TGTGCCACCAGTGACGGGACAGGGGGCAAAGAGACCCAGTACTTC. Its translation is CATSDGTGGKETQYF. The chain employs TRBV24-1 and TRBJ2-5; 12 bases fit TRBD1. The CDR3 totals 15 residues. The junction had 2 bases not matched to a gene; V was cut back by 4 bases and J by 3 bases. Germline V gene lookup returns CDR1 KGHDR and CDR2 SFDVKD.